This TCR beta chain appears in the sequencing data of a study of cytomegalovirus exposure and HLA in healthy donors. The study's findings and limits: Researchers catalogued over 150 TCR beta chains as cytomegalovirus-associated. In a later analysis, TCR association rates varied by HLA locus: DRB1 most, HLA-C fewest. CMV serostatus stood as the only immune exposure information on hand.

Trimming removed 4 bases from V and 4 bases from J, with 8 bases in between. The V gene's germline CDR1 is KGHSH and CDR2 LQKENI. The CDR3 is 13 amino acids. Comments on this clone: Antigen specificity is unknown.

With 60 Vbeta and 13 Jbeta primers, the PCR was carried out. Repertoires were generated with immunoSEQ multiplex PCR, while TCRdb's copy carries only in-frame clones and drops some. Of around 38,000 clones listed, around three fifths are singletons. This TCR came from a man between 50 and 59 years old in good health and CMV-seropositive. The sequenced material came from PBMCs. V gene TRBV18 combines with J gene TRBJ1-5, with D possibly matching TRBD1 (6 bases). CDR3 nucleotide sequence: TGTGCCAGCTCACGGGACACGAATCAGCCCCAGCATTTT. As protein: CASSRDTNQPQHF.